The entry below gives a single T cell receptor beta chain sequence along with its context. Its recognized antigen is unknown. No base-level quality is on record; no much larger clone is a single base apart. Taken from the germline V gene, the CDR1 and CDR2 loops are MGHRA and YSYEKL. The CDR3, cysteine through phenylalanine, is 14 amino acids long. Solely the CDR3 DNA is kept, with 42 bases framed from the first base. V sheds 0 bases and J sheds 2 bases, leaving 7 bases between their ends. This entry comes from a study of blood T cell repertoires in COVID-19 (TCRdb year 2020). Study-level background: Samples from collaborators originated in the United States, Italy and Spain and spanned both the acute and convalescent phases of COVID-19. The dataset comprised deeply sampled blood TCRbeta repertoires from subjects exposed to, actively infected with, or recovered from COVID-19. The prospective study material was composed of cDNA or gDNA derived from T cells, B-cell-depleted T cells, or PBMCs. A freely available public database, intended as a resource for researchers studying the immune response to SARS-CoV-2, is where the repertoires were released. Nearly every sample came with metadata listing a de-identified subject ID, COVID-19 status, age in years and sex. Where HLA class I and class II types were available, the types were taken from metadata supplied by the sample provider, not from assay-based typing. The samples were drawn from the first 160 participants of the ongoing ImmuneRACE study and from some 1,300 subjects provided by 6 global collaborators.

The paper as a whole reports these results and caveats: The amount of clinical and demographic metadata varied by source and participant and was provided uncurated.

Whole blood was collected in K2EDTA tubes by collaborating institutions according to the institutions' own protocols. Collaborator samples were shipped for TCRbeta analysis as frozen whole blood, isolated PBMCs, or DNA extracted from either sample type. The immunoSEQ Assay, a bias-controlled multiplex PCR, was used to amplify TCRbeta CDR3 regions from genomic DNA. The study's processing was this. The number of nucleated cells in each sample was estimated by amplification of reference gene primers within the assay. To quantify the absolute abundance of each unique TCRbeta CDR3 rearrangement, sequence reads were collapsed and filtered. For each sample, productive Simpson clonality was calculated by taking the square root of Simpson's diversity index across productive rearrangements. The table comes from immuneACCESS by way of TCRdb, which keeps in-frame sequences with V and J called. Part of the clones is missing from these tables; in studies checked, under half for an unresolved V gene and the rest for unknown reasons. The V and J calls and clone size are taken from that table; D and trimming were inferred from the DNA. Across this sample there are about 40,000 clones, with 88% seen only once. Of the sample, 12% falls within the top ten clones.

The sequenced sample consisted of peripheral blood. The receptor was isolated from a man aged 55-75 years with active COVID-19. The chain is encoded by TRBV4-1 joined to TRBJ1-2, with the D gene uncertain. Here the CDR3 is given as CASSQDLRNYGYTF. The nucleotides are TGCGCCAGCAGCCAAGATCTCAGGAACTATGGCTACACCTTC.